These T cell receptor beta chains were read from a single sample in a study of shared clonotypes between healthy human individuals. The protocol was immunoSEQ multiplex PCR, while the TCRdb copy is restricted to in-frame clones and leaves out a portion. The table has about 2,100,000 clones, 90% to 95% seen once. Specimen: naive CD8+ T cells from PBMCs. The receptors were gathered from a young man in good health. Some clones in this sample may be carry-over from other donors' samples. Each CDR3 is given with its conserved first and last residue. The order of the fields is V gene, J gene, D gene, clone size, CDR3 DNA, CDR3 protein. The D gene is left open where the match is weak. A clone size is listed for some rows: how often the clone was seen (once, few, many), or a class if it is expanded.

v_call: TRBV13; j_call: TRBJ2-5; d_call: TRBD1; clone_size: -; cdr3_nt: TGTGCCAGCAGCCTTGGACAGGTACAAGAGACCCAGTACTTC; cdr3_aa: CASSLGQVQETQYF
v_call: TRBV18; j_call: TRBJ2-1; d_call: -; clone_size: -; cdr3_nt: TGTGCCAGCTCACCACCGCAAATAAGAATGGGCTACAATGAGCAGTTCTTC; cdr3_aa: CASSPPQIRMGYNEQFF
v_call: TRBV27; j_call: TRBJ2-1; d_call: -; clone_size: -; cdr3_nt: TGTGCCAGCAGTTTGGAGCGGGCGGGGAATGAGCAGTTCTTC; cdr3_aa: CASSLERAGNEQFF
v_call: TRBV27; j_call: TRBJ2-1; d_call: -; clone_size: once; cdr3_nt: TGTGCCAGCAGTTTCGGTCTAGCGAGCGATGAGCAGTTCTTC; cdr3_aa: CASSFGLASDEQFF
v_call: TRBV27; j_call: TRBJ2-7; d_call: -; clone_size: -; cdr3_nt: TGTGCCAGCAGTTTGCATCCGGTTTACGAGCAGTACTTC; cdr3_aa: CASSLHPVYEQYF
v_call: TRBV7-9; j_call: TRBJ1-2; d_call: -; clone_size: -; cdr3_nt: TGTGCCAGCAGCTTAGCGCTTGGCCAAGGGACTGGCTACACCTTC; cdr3_aa: CASSLALGQGTGYTF
v_call: TRBV18; j_call: TRBJ2-1; d_call: TRBD1; clone_size: -; cdr3_nt: TGTGCCAGCTCATCTGGGACAGGGGTCAATGAGCAGTTCTTC; cdr3_aa: CASSSGTGVNEQFF
v_call: TRBV2; j_call: TRBJ2-1; d_call: -; clone_size: once; cdr3_nt: TGTGCCAGCAGACCCAAAGCGGATAGCTCCTACAATGAGCAGTTCTTC; cdr3_aa: CASRPKADSSYNEQFF
v_call: TRBV5-4; j_call: TRBJ2-7; d_call: -; clone_size: -; cdr3_nt: TGTGCCAGCAGCTTAAATCTTAGGGGGACCCTCTCCTACGAGCAGTACTTC; cdr3_aa: CASSLNLRGTLSYEQYF
v_call: TRBV5-1; j_call: TRBJ1-1; d_call: TRBD1; clone_size: -; cdr3_nt: TGCGCCAGCAGCTTGGACCCAGTCGACAGGGGGAACACTGAAGCTTTCTTT; cdr3_aa: CASSLDPVDRGNTEAFF
v_call: TRBV29-1; j_call: TRBJ1-4; d_call: -; clone_size: -; cdr3_nt: TGCAGCGTTCTCCTGGGCAGGGGATTAAGCTCAGGAGAAAAACTGTTTTTT; cdr3_aa: CSVLLGRGLSSGEKLFF
v_call: TRBV27; j_call: TRBJ1-1; d_call: -; clone_size: -; cdr3_nt: TGTGCCACAAAACGGGGAGCCCACACTGAAGCTTTCTTT; cdr3_aa: CATKRGAHTEAFF
v_call: TRBV7-9; j_call: TRBJ2-5; d_call: -; clone_size: -; cdr3_nt: TGTGCCAGCAGACAGGGTTTCGAGACCCAGTACTTC; cdr3_aa: CASRQGFETQYF
v_call: TRBV7-2; j_call: TRBJ2-1; d_call: -; clone_size: -; cdr3_nt: TGTGCCAGCAGCTTAGGGTACATCCACAATGAGCAGTTCTTC; cdr3_aa: CASSLGYIHNEQFF
v_call: TRBV5-4; j_call: TRBJ2-1; d_call: TRBD2; clone_size: -; cdr3_nt: TGTGCCAGCAGCTTAGTAGGGACTAGCGGGAGACCCGATGAGCAGTTCTTC; cdr3_aa: CASSLVGTSGRPDEQFF
v_call: TRBV4-1; j_call: TRBJ2-7; d_call: -; clone_size: once; cdr3_nt: TGCGCCAGCAGCCAAGTAAGCCGGGCCTCGCATAGCTACGAGCAGTACTTC; cdr3_aa: CASSQVSRASHSYEQYF
v_call: TRBV11-3; j_call: TRBJ2-5; d_call: TRBD1; clone_size: -; cdr3_nt: TGTGCCAGCAGCTTGAACGGACAGGGCAGCGAGACCCAGTACTTC; cdr3_aa: CASSLNGQGSETQYF
v_call: TRBV6-6; j_call: TRBJ2-7; d_call: -; clone_size: -; cdr3_nt: TGTGCCAGCAGTTACTCGCCTAGCTTCTCCTACGAGCAGTACTTC; cdr3_aa: CASSYSPSFSYEQYF
v_call: TRBV11-1; j_call: TRBJ2-1; d_call: TRBD2; clone_size: -; cdr3_nt: TGTGCCAGCAGCTTACGACTAGCGGGAGGCAATGAGCAGTTCTTC; cdr3_aa: CASSLRLAGGNEQFF
v_call: TRBV27; j_call: TRBJ2-1; d_call: -; clone_size: -; cdr3_nt: TGTGCCAGCAGTCTCAGGGTAGCCTACAATGAGCAGTTCTTC; cdr3_aa: CASSLRVAYNEQFF
v_call: TRBV19; j_call: TRBJ1-5; d_call: -; clone_size: -; cdr3_nt: TGTGCCAGTAGCGAGGGCAATCAGCCCCAGCATTTT; cdr3_aa: CASSEGNQPQHF
v_call: TRBV6-1; j_call: TRBJ1-4; d_call: -; clone_size: -; cdr3_nt: TGTGCCAGCAGTGAAGCGCAGGTTAGGGGGAATGAAAAACTGTTTTTT; cdr3_aa: CASSEAQVRGNEKLFF
v_call: TRBV4-3; j_call: TRBJ2-4; d_call: TRBD2; clone_size: -; cdr3_nt: TGCGCCAGCAGCCAAATTTTGCGGGAGGACCTCGGGGACATTCAGTACTTC; cdr3_aa: CASSQILREDLGDIQYF
v_call: TRBV28; j_call: TRBJ2-3; d_call: -; clone_size: -; cdr3_nt: TGTGCCAGCAGACCATTCGGGACTAGCACAGATACGCAGTATTTT; cdr3_aa: CASRPFGTSTDTQYF
v_call: TRBV7-9; j_call: TRBJ2-1; d_call: TRBD2; clone_size: -; cdr3_nt: TGTGCCAGCAGCACAACTAGCGGGATAGACAATGAGCAGTTCTTC; cdr3_aa: CASSTTSGIDNEQFF
v_call: TRBV10-3; j_call: TRBJ2-5; d_call: -; clone_size: -; cdr3_nt: TGTGCCATCAGTGAGGGGGGCGGCCAGGAGACCCAGTACTTC; cdr3_aa: CAISEGGGQETQYF
v_call: TRBV21-1; j_call: TRBJ2-7; d_call: -; clone_size: -; cdr3_nt: TGTGCCAGCAGCAGGAGGACTAGCGGGATGGGTGGAGAGCAGTACTTC; cdr3_aa: CASSRRTSGMGGEQYF
v_call: TRBV6-1; j_call: TRBJ1-2; d_call: TRBD1; clone_size: -; cdr3_nt: TGTGCCAGCAGTGGGAGGACAGGGATGCTGGGCGGCTACACCTTC; cdr3_aa: CASSGRTGMLGGYTF